This TCR beta chain was found in a study of T cell repertoires in cytomegalovirus infection. Turning to the study itself: Indications came from public TCR beta signatures; they pointed to CMV infection and to a matching HLA type.

General study results and limits: Clonotypes of TCR beta that were HLA-C-restricted and CMV-specific dominated the ex vivo response. Totalled public TCR beta family frequency picked out people who carried CMV plus the relevant HLA.

On this clonotype itself: What it binds is not known.

TCRdb processed the reads anew with MiXCR; each CDR3 protein has one entry. This sample yields 200,000 or so distinct CDR3 sequences, of which about 30% are seen a single time; roughly 29% belongs to the top ten. This clonotype originated in a human donor in good health (CMV status not recorded). Some clones in this sample may be carry-over from other donors' samples. Source material: PBMCs.

CDR3: CASSLMTGGLGEQYF. In DNA form, the CDR3 reads TGTGCCAGCAGCTTAATGACAGGGGGCCTGGGGGAGCAGTACTTC. The chain recombines TRBV5-4 with TRBJ2-7; 10 nucleotides line up with TRBD1. The CDR3 is 15 amino acids. Germline CDR1 reads SGHNT; CDR2 reads YYREEE (reference sequence). With 2 bases clipped from V and 7 bases from J, the junction kept 9 bases outside the gene matches.